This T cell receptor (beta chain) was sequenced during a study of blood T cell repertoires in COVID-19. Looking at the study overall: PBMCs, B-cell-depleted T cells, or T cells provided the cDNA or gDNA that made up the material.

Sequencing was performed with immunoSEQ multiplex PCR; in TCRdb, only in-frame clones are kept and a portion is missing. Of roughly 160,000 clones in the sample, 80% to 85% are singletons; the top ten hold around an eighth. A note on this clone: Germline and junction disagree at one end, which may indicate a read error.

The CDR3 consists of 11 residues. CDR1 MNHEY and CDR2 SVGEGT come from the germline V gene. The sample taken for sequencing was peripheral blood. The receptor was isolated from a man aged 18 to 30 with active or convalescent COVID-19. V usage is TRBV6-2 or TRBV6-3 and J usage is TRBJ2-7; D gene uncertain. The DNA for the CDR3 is TGTGCCAGCAGTTACTCCGACGAGCAGTACTTC. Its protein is CASSYSDEQYF.